A selection of T cell receptor beta chains follows, all from one sample in a study of cytomegalovirus exposure and HLA in healthy donors. The protocol was immunoSEQ multiplex PCR, while the TCRdb copy is restricted to in-frame clones and leaves out a portion. Of fewer than 250,000 clones listed, about nine tenths are singletons. Sequencing was done on a sample of PBMCs. These receptors were taken from a boy younger than 10 in good health and CMV-seronegative. The CDR3 runs from the conserved cysteine through the conserved F or W. A D gene is named only where the DNA matches it firmly. Expanded clones get a size class; other rows say once, few or many, or leave the size out.

abundance | d_gene | j_gene | v_gene | CDR3aa | CDR3nt
once | . | TRBJ2-7 | TRBV5-1 | CASSLGDTRYEQYF | TGCGCCAGCAGCTTGGGGGACACAAGATACGAGCAGTACTTC
once | . | TRBJ2-3 | TRBV13 | CASSLGTAADTQYF | TGTGCCAGCAGCTTAGGCACAGCGGCAGATACGCAGTATTTT
. | . | TRBJ2-1 | TRBV2 | CASSPGANYNEQFF | TGTGCCAGTTCCCCTGGGGCTAACTACAATGAGCAGTTCTTC
. | . | TRBJ1-3 | TRBV5-4 | CASSLGERGRLPSSGNTIYF | TGTGCCAGCAGCTTGGGTGAGAGGGGGAGACTCCCGAGCTCTGGAAACACCATATATTTT
. | TRBD2 | TRBJ2-5 | TRBV28 | CASLSLAGPQETQYF | TGTGCCAGCCTTAGTCTAGCGGGACCACAAGAGACCCAGTACTTC
. | . | TRBJ2-7 | TRBV10-3 | CAISAPTSDRVEQYF | TGTGCCATCAGTGCCCCGACTTCCGATCGGGTGGAGCAGTACTTC
once | TRBD2 | TRBJ2-1 | TRBV25-1 | CASSIAGGLNEQFF | TGTGCCAGCTCAATAGCGGGGGGGTTGAATGAGCAGTTCTTC
. | . | TRBJ1-2 | TRBV29-1 | CSVETGPAYGYTF | TGCAGCGTTGAAACAGGGCCGGCGTATGGCTACACCTTC
few | . | TRBJ1-1 | TRBV5-6 | CASSLDRAGTEAFF | TGTGCCAGCAGCTTGGATAGGGCGGGAACTGAAGCTTTCTTT
. | . | TRBJ1-5 | TRBV19 | CASSTMGHGSNQPQHF | TGTGCCAGTAGTACCATGGGACACGGTAGCAATCAGCCCCAGCATTTT
. | . | TRBJ2-7 | TRBV4-1 | CASSQDQAGYEQYF | TGCGCCAGCAGCCAAGATCAGGCAGGGTACGAGCAGTACTTC
few | . | TRBJ2-7 | TRBV28 | CASSHSGMEQYF | TGTGCCAGCAGCCACTCAGGGATGGAGCAGTACTTC
. | . | TRBJ2-3 | TRBV9 | CASSERTEGSTDTQYF | TGTGCCAGCAGCGAGAGGACGGAGGGTAGCACAGATACGCAGTATTTT
. | TRBD1 | TRBJ2-1 | TRBV6-1 | CASDLTGEYNEQFF | TGTGCCAGCGATTTGACAGGGGAGTACAATGAGCAGTTCTTC
. | . | TRBJ2-3 | TRBV6-1 | CASSETGGGGAQYF | TGTGCCAGCAGTGAAACTGGGGGGGGCGGGGCGCAGTATTTT
. | . | TRBJ2-3 | TRBV9 | CASSVLDMSTDTQYF | TGTGCCAGCAGCGTCCTTGACATGAGCACAGATACGCAGTATTTT
. | . | TRBJ1-1 | TRBV27 | CASREIGTFTEAFF | TGTGCCAGCAGGGAAATCGGGACTTTCACTGAAGCTTTCTTT
. | . | TRBJ2-1 | TRBV6-6 | CASSAKLGMDYNEQFF | TGTGCCAGCAGCGCCAAACTAGGTATGGACTACAATGAGCAGTTCTTC
. | TRBD2 | TRBJ2-1 | TRBV5-1 | CASNSGASSYNEQFF | TGCGCCAGCAATAGCGGGGCTAGCTCCTACAATGAGCAGTTCTTC
once | TRBD1 | TRBJ2-7 | TRBV27 | CASSLETTGDPYEQYF | TGTGCCAGCAGTTTGGAAACGACAGGGGATCCCTACGAGCAGTACTTC
. | TRBD2 | TRBJ2-7 | TRBV5-1 | CASSFGLAGTYEQYF | TGCGCCAGCAGCTTCGGACTAGCGGGAACCTACGAGCAGTACTTC
. | . | TRBJ1-1 | TRBV7-7 | CASSSGLNTEAFF | TGTGCCAGCAGCTCAGGTTTGAACACTGAAGCTTTCTTT